The entry below gives a single T cell receptor beta chain sequence along with its context. What it binds is not known. The data are from a study of early T cells in non-severe SARS-CoV-2 infection. Turning to the study itself: Bulk RNA taken from unsorted whole blood was sequenced, leaving chains unpaired. Findings and limits, study-wide: Matching with VDJdb favored anti-spike CD8 responses (missing private and CD4 specificities).

Separate cDNA molecules each had unique molecular identifiers attached to them. TCRdb fed the 5' RACE reads into MiXCR, producing one record per CDR3 protein. Here the sample spans 55,000 to 80,000 distinct CDR3 sequences, about 10% being singletons. This CDR3 is 15 amino acids long. Germline V gene lookup returns CDR1 SGHDN and CDR2 FVKESK. V shed 2 bases, J shed 8 bases, and the junction held 4 bases outside the gene matches. The clonotype comes from an adult who was a healthcare worker with PCR-confirmed SARS-CoV-2 infection or an uninfected control (not recorded which). This chain links TRBV14 with TRBJ1-6, with 9 bases identical to TRBD1. This specimen consisted of whole blood, obtained at baseline. The CDR3 DNA reads TGTGCCAGCAGCCAACGCCGGGACAGGGATTCACCCCTCCACTTT. It is translated as CASSQRRDRDSPLHF.